The clone carrying this T cell receptor (beta chain) was seen only a few times. These data belong to a study of blood T cell repertoires in COVID-19. The V end lost 5 bases, the J end lost 1 base, and 5 bases lay between the germline ends. CDR1 and CDR2 (germline): PRHDT, FYEKMQ (reference sequence). This CDR3 has 12 residues. Generated by immunoSEQ multiplex PCR, the TCRdb table keeps only in-frame clones and is missing some. The top ten hold approximately 11% of the sample, which has some 130,000 clones, almost 80% seen once. Sequenced sample: peripheral blood. The source is a man aged 60 to 75 who had recovered from COVID-19. The chain joins TRBV13 to TRBJ1-1; D ambiguous. The CDR3 is CASSPGNTEAFF. The DNA for the CDR3 is TGTGCCAGCAGCCCAGGGAACACTGAAGCTTTCTTT.